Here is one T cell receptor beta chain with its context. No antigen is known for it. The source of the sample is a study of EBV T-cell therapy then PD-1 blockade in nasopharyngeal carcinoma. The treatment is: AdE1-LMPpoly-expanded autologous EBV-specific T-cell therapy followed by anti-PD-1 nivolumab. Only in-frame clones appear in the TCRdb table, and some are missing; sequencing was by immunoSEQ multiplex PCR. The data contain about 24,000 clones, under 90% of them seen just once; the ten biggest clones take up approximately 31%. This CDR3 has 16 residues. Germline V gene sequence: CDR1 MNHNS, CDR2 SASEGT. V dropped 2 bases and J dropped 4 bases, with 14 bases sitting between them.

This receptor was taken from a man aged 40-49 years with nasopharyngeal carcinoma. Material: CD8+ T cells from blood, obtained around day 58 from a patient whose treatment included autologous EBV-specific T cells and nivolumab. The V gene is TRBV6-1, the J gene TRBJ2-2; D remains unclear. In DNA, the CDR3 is TGTGCCAGCAGTGAACAGGAGACTGGGCCCACCGGGGAGCTGTTTTTT. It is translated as CASSEQETGPTGELFF.